These T cell receptor beta chains were read from a single sample in a study of tumor-infiltrating lymphocytes in localized non-small cell lung cancer. The assay was immunoSEQ multiplex PCR, and TCRdb's table has in-frame clones only and misses some. The table includes about 21,000 clones, approximately 80% detected once. Sequenced: lung tumor tissue. Source of these receptors: a human donor with non-small cell lung cancer. Each CDR3 is given without its conserved first and last residue. D genes are given only for firm matches.

D gene: .; V gene: TRBV7-8; CDR3 length: 14; CDR3 protein: ASSLGAGASNYGYT
D gene: .; V gene: TRBV11-2; CDR3 length: 13; CDR3 protein: ASSLGGTFGNTIY
D gene: TRBD1; V gene: TRBV28; CDR3 length: 11; CDR3 protein: ASRSTGGHEQY
D gene: .; V gene: TRBV6-4; CDR3 length: 13; CDR3 protein: ASSEEAGGSYEQY
D gene: TRBD2; V gene: TRBV27; CDR3 length: 12; CDR3 protein: ASSWGLATDTQY
D gene: TRBD1; V gene: TRBV5-1; CDR3 length: 15; CDR3 protein: ASSLGRPGQTSYEQY
D gene: TRBD1; V gene: TRBV4-1; CDR3 length: 13; CDR3 protein: ASSQDNRGFYGYT
D gene: TRBD1; V gene: TRBV4-3; CDR3 length: 13; CDR3 protein: ASSRVDRGAYEQY
D gene: TRBD1; V gene: TRBV5-5; CDR3 length: 17; CDR3 protein: ASSLALGTGLGSGNTIY
D gene: .; V gene: TRBV29-1; CDR3 length: 14; CDR3 protein: SVPHPTGEFTDTQY
D gene: TRBD2; V gene: TRBV4-3; CDR3 length: 15; CDR3 protein: ASSQDYGRFSYNEQF
D gene: .; V gene: TRBV5-5; CDR3 length: 14; CDR3 protein: ASSLDPGISNQPQH
D gene: .; V gene: TRBV30; CDR3 length: 12; CDR3 protein: AWGGWDNNQPQH
D gene: .; V gene: TRBV15; CDR3 length: 13; CDR3 protein: ATSRDPGINQPQH
D gene: TRBD2; V gene: TRBV19; CDR3 length: 10; CDR3 protein: ASGRGEYEQY
D gene: .; V gene: TRBV7-2; CDR3 length: 12; CDR3 protein: ASSFGTSSGGYT
D gene: .; V gene: TRBV11-3; CDR3 length: 10; CDR3 protein: ASSPSGNGYT
D gene: .; V gene: TRBV4-3; CDR3 length: 18; CDR3 protein: ASSQELIVDGFSGANVLT
D gene: TRBD2; V gene: TRBV4-2; CDR3 length: 12; CDR3 protein: ASSQDRGGREQY
D gene: .; V gene: TRBV30; CDR3 length: 13; CDR3 protein: AWTRGAATNEKLF
D gene: .; V gene: TRBV7-3; CDR3 length: 11; CDR3 protein: ASSPQPGAEQY
D gene: .; V gene: TRBV2; CDR3 length: 12; CDR3 protein: ASSPTLGQETQY
D gene: TRBD1; V gene: TRBV11-2; CDR3 length: 15; CDR3 protein: ASSLVGRGQWSGEAF
D gene: TRBD1; V gene: TRBV5-1; CDR3 length: 13; CDR3 protein: ASSYDRGSTDTQY
D gene: .; V gene: TRBV7-2; CDR3 length: 11; CDR3 protein: ASRQGSGETQY
D gene: .; V gene: TRBV15; CDR3 length: 12; CDR3 protein: ATSRGGPSDEQY
D gene: .; V gene: TRBV5-6; CDR3 length: 11; CDR3 protein: ASRRSRGETQY
D gene: TRBD1; V gene: TRBV5-5; CDR3 length: 13; CDR3 protein: ASSSGTANTGELF
D gene: .; V gene: TRBV4-3; CDR3 length: 16; CDR3 protein: ASSQDLGRFTANYGYT
D gene: TRBD1; V gene: TRBV18; CDR3 length: 13; CDR3 protein: ASSPVEGAERPQH
D gene: TRBD1; V gene: TRBV6-1; CDR3 length: 11; CDR3 protein: ASKGQALYEQY
D gene: .; V gene: TRBV11-2; CDR3 length: 15; CDR3 protein: ASGEGGYSGYLAEAF
D gene: .; V gene: TRBV18; CDR3 length: 11; CDR3 protein: ASSPPATYEQY
D gene: .; V gene: TRBV29-1; CDR3 length: 9; CDR3 protein: SVYLGETQY
D gene: .; V gene: TRBV5-1; CDR3 length: 12; CDR3 protein: ASSLDARDTEAF
D gene: .; V gene: TRBV6-5; CDR3 length: 11; CDR3 protein: ASRGLYQETQY
D gene: .; V gene: TRBV19; CDR3 length: 16; CDR3 protein: ASRVVGTGHYSNQPQH
D gene: .; V gene: TRBV2; CDR3 length: 11; CDR3 protein: ASMRPGEETQY
D gene: .; V gene: TRBV21-1; CDR3 length: 12; CDR3 protein: ASSKGVGRETQY